These 22 T cell receptor beta chains were sequenced from one sample in a study of T cells after posttransplantation cyclophosphamide. Generated by immunoSEQ multiplex PCR, the TCRdb table keeps only in-frame clones and is missing some. The data hold over 9,000 clones, with 85% to 95% observed a single time. The material sequenced was naive CD8+ T cells sorted from PBMCs. These receptors were collected from a man aged 25 to 40 in good health and a related stem cell transplant donor.

For this clone: This specimen includes other DNA sequences encoding the same CDR3. V gene TRBV7-9 combines with J gene TRBJ2-7; the D gene is possibly TRBD2 (6 bases). Trimming took 4 bases from V and 7 from J, leaving 17 bases between them. Germline V lookup: CDR1 SEHNR, CDR2 FQNEAQ (reference sequence). This CDR3 has 14 residues. CDR3 region: CASSYDAGSWEQYF. The CDR3 DNA sequence: TGTGCCAGCAGCTACGACGCGGGGTCCTGGGAGCAGTACTTC.

This chain uses TRBV2 with TRBJ2-7; 11 positions agree with TRBD2. The CDR3 has 16 residues. Trimming at V came to 6 bases and at J to 3 bases, leaving 10 bases not matched to a gene. The germline V gene has CDR1 SNHLY and CDR2 FYNNEI. The CDR3 loop is CASRPLLAGAYYEQYF. As DNA, the CDR3 is TGTGCCAGCAGGCCATTACTAGCGGGGGCCTACTACGAGCAGTACTTC.

This clone was recorded a few times. The chain couples TRBV10-3 to TRBJ2-1, with TRBD1 identical over 7 bases. CDR3 length: 16 residues. Germline values: CDR1 ENHRY, CDR2 SYGVKD. The ends lost 2 bases at V and 4 bases at J; junction bases unmatched: 8. CDR3 in amino acids: CAISEPGQQLYNEQFF. CDR3 coding DNA: TGTGCCATCAGTGAGCCGGGACAGCAACTTTACAATGAGCAGTTCTTC.

J is TRBJ2-3 and V is TRBV25-1; 13 bases fit TRBD2. V dropped 1 base and J dropped 6; count of bases not matched to a gene: 10. The CDR3 has 18 amino acids. Germline V gives CDR1 MGHDK, CDR2 SYGVNS. CDR3 sequence reads: CASSEWGTSGGASDTQYF. Written as DNA, the CDR3 is TGTGCCAGCAGTGAATGGGGCACTAGCGGGGGGGCTTCTGATACGCAGTATTTT.

J is TRBJ2-2 and V is TRBV7-3; 8 nucleotides line up with TRBD1. This CDR3 is 17 amino acids long. The V gene end was trimmed by 4 bases and the J gene end by 5 bases; junction bases not matched to a gene: 12. The germline V gene encodes CDR1 SGHTA and CDR2 FQGTGA. CDR3 nucleotides: TGTGCCAGCAGCTCATACCCCGGGACAGGCAAAACCGGGGAGCTGTTTTTT. Protein product: CASSSYPGTGKTGELFF.

As regards this clone: The germline gene is not matched at one end of the junction; a read error may be the cause. This chain connects TRBV5-1 to TRBJ1-2, with 7 bases matching TRBD1. This CDR3 is 16 amino acids long. Germline values: CDR1 SGHRS, CDR2 YFSETQ. The CDR3 nucleotides are TGCGCCAGCAGCTTGGGGAGGGGGCGGACTATGGATGGCCACACCTTC. Translating it yields CASSLGRGRTMDGHTF.

This clone has a single count. This chain joins TRBV28 and TRBJ2-7; D unresolved. The CDR3 sequence is 14 residues long. V lost 4 bases and J lost 1, with 11 bases in between. Germline CDR1 reads MDHEN; CDR2 reads SYDVKM. The CDR3 here is CASSSPVSSYEQYF. As DNA, the CDR3 is TGTGCCAGCAGTTCCCCGGTTTCTTCCTACGAGCAGTACTTC.

The chain uses TRBV25-1 and TRBJ2-2; possible D gene TRBD1, 6 bases. This CDR3 comprises 14 residues. Germline values: CDR1 MGHDK, CDR2 SYGVNS. Trimming left V 8 bases short and J 1 base short, with 11 bases between. CDR3 sequence reads: CASERGMNTGELFF. The CDR3, as DNA: TGTGCCAGCGAGAGGGGGATGAACACCGGGGAGCTGTTTTTT.

CDR3: CASSLEAVSYNEQFF. CDR3 sequence (DNA): TGTGCCAGCAGCTTGGAGGCGGTTTCCTACAATGAGCAGTTCTTC. This rearrangement joins TRBV5-5 to TRBJ2-1; no reliable D call. V gave up 0 bases and J gave up 1 base, with 8 bases separating them. The CDR3 contains 15 residues. Germline V lookup: CDR1 SGHKS, CDR2 YYEKEE (reference sequence).

This clone is a singleton in its sample. The chain recombines TRBV29-1 with TRBJ2-3, with 11 bases identical to TRBD2. Germline loops: CDR1 SQVTM, CDR2 ANQGSEA. The CDR3 is 17 amino acids. The V gene end was trimmed by 7 bases and the J gene end by 4 bases; junction bases not matched to a gene: 16. In DNA form, the CDR3 reads TGCAGCGGGGATAGACCGACTAGCGGGACAGGTTCAGATACGCAGTATTTT. Its protein product is CSGDRPTSGTGSDTQYF.

J is TRBJ2-1 and V is TRBV27, with D possibly matching TRBD1 (6 bases). Trimming stripped 3 bases from V and 4 bases from J, with 13 bases between. Germline V CDR1 and CDR2: MNHEY, SMNVEV (reference sequence). The CDR3 covers 15 residues. DNA for the CDR3: TGTGCCAGCAGTTTGCAGGGGACCGATTACAATGAGCAGTTCTTC. This sequence encodes CASSLQGTDYNEQFF.

J is TRBJ1-1 and V is TRBV11-2, with 7 bases fitting TRBD1. There are 13 residues in the CDR3. Germline V lookup: CDR1 SGHAT, CDR2 FQNNGV. The J segment lost 11 bases and the V segment lost 6 bases, leaving 12 bases of the junction unmatched. The CDR3 nucleotides read TGTGCCAGCAGTCGTACAGGGGTCCCGGGGGCTTTCTTT. Encoded protein: CASSRTGVPGAFF.

This chain joins TRBV7-9 and TRBJ1-2; 7 nucleotides align to TRBD1. Trimming at V came to 5 bases and at J to 4 bases, leaving 19 bases not matched to a gene. The CDR3 is 18 amino acids. From germline, CDR1 is SEHNR and CDR2 FQNEAQ (reference sequence). The CDR3 here is CASSGWGDRAKGGYGYTF. CDR3 bases: TGTGCCAGCAGCGGATGGGGCGACAGGGCCAAAGGGGGCTATGGCTACACCTTC.

Concerning this clone itself: This CDR3 is also generated by other DNA sequences in the sample. This chain uses TRBV18 with TRBJ1-1, with D perhaps TRBD1 (5 bases). The V end was cut by 0 bases, the J end by 1 base, with 12 bases between. This CDR3 region has 16 residues. CDR1 and CDR2 (germline): KGHSH, LQKENI. CDR3 sequence (DNA): TGTGCCAGCTCACCACCGGACACATTGACGAACACTGAAGCTTTCTTT. Translation gives CASSPPDTLTNTEAFF.

This clone was observed once. The genes are TRBV7-6 and TRBJ2-3; TRBD2 agrees at 7 bases. J was trimmed by 4 bases and V by 2 bases; bases with no gene match: 6. The length of the CDR3 is 15 residues. Germline lookup yields CDR1 SGHVS and CDR2 FNYEAQ. The CDR3 reads CASSLQAGTPDTQYF. In DNA, the CDR3 is TGTGCCAGCAGCTTACAAGCGGGGACTCCAGATACGCAGTATTTT. Looking up the rest from reference TRBV7-6 and TRBJ2-3 gives the full variable domain: GAGVSQSPRYKVTKRGQDVALRCDPISGHVSLYWYRQALGQGPEFLTYFNYEAQQDKSGLPNDRFSAERPEGSISTLTIQRTEQRDSAMYRCASSLQAGTPDTQYFGPGTRLTVL.

This chain joins TRBV5-4 and TRBJ2-4; D is uncertain. Between the trimmed V and J ends, which lost 0 bases and 1 base, there was a span of 8 bases. This CDR3 spans 15 amino acids. Germline V gives CDR1 SGHNT, CDR2 YYREEE (reference sequence). Here the CDR3 DNA reads TGTGCCAGCAGCTTGGTTGGCCCCGCCAAAAACATTCAGTACTTC. Protein sequence: CASSLVGPAKNIQYF.

The rearrangement uses TRBV11-2 and TRBJ2-2; TRBD2 matches 15 bases. The trim removed 5 bases at V and 7 bases at J, leaving 5 bases unmatched. There are 16 residues in the CDR3. In germline, CDR1 is SGHAT, CDR2 FQNNGV. The CDR3 DNA sequence: TGTGCCAGCAGCCCGGGACTAGCGGGGGGAGACGGGGAGCTGTTTTTT. The encoded protein is CASSPGLAGGDGELFF.

The V and J genes are TRBV9 and TRBJ2-3; TRBD2 matches at 11 bases. V lost 4 bases, J lost 2 bases, and 9 bases stayed unmatched. Germline loops: CDR1 SGDLS, CDR2 YYNGEE. The CDR3 runs 17 residues. CDR3 region: CASSLSTSGGVTDTQYF. CDR3 coding DNA: TGTGCCAGCAGCCTTTCTACTAGCGGGGGCGTCACAGATACGCAGTATTTT.

V and J are TRBV4-1 and TRBJ2-1; 10 bases align to TRBD2. The CDR3 is 15 amino acids. In germline, CDR1 is MGHRA, CDR2 YSYEKL. Trimming took 2 bases from V and 8 from J; bases not matched to a gene: 6. The CDR3 loop is CASSQSGGVTDEQFF. The CDR3 coding sequence is TGCGCCAGCAGCCAAAGCGGGGGGGTGACAGATGAGCAGTTCTTC.

The genes are TRBV27 and TRBJ1-6; TRBD1 matches 8 bases. V shed 2 bases, J shed 7 bases, and the junction held 10 bases outside the gene matches. This CDR3 has 17 amino acids. Germline CDR1 MNHEY, CDR2 SMNVEV (reference sequence). In DNA, the CDR3 is TGTGCCAGCAGTTTAACGACCGGACAGGGCATGAATTCACCCCTCCACTTT. This sequence encodes CASSLTTGQGMNSPLHF.

The V and J genes are TRBV27 and TRBJ1-5; maybe TRBD1 (5 bases). This CDR3 contains 16 residues. Germline V lookup: CDR1 MNHEY, CDR2 SMNVEV (reference sequence). V was pared by 6 bases and J by 2 bases, with 17 bases between. Here the CDR3 reads CASRYDSPKGNQPQHF. CDR3 sequence (DNA): TGTGCCAGCAGGTACGACAGCCCGAAGGGCAATCAGCCCCAGCATTTT.

The chain joins TRBV5-6 to TRBJ2-3; 9 nucleotides match TRBD1. Germline V CDR1 and CDR2: SGHDT, YYEEEE. The CDR3 sequence is 16 residues long. Losses at the gene ends were 1 base for V and 2 bases for J; bases not matched to a gene: 5. CDR3 protein: CASSLIRDRVTDTQYF. For the CDR3, the DNA is TGTGCCAGCAGCTTGATCCGGGACAGGGTCACAGATACGCAGTATTTT. The full variable domain, rest sourced from reference TRBV5-6 and TRBJ2-3, is DAGVTQSPTHLIKTRGQQVTLRCSPKSGHDTVSWYQQALGQGPQFIFQYYEEEERQRGNFPDRFSGHQFPNYSSELNVNALLLGDSALYLCASSLIRDRVTDTQYFGPGTRLTVL.